This T cell receptor (beta chain) was retrieved from a study of blood T cells in healthy people across ages. The CDR3 covers 17 residues. V lost 4 bases and J 2 bases, leaving 18 bases between the germline ends. Germline CDR1 SGHAT, CDR2 FQNNGV. PCR was performed a second time for about 7 to 11 cycles using a sample-barcoded 5' primer and a J-beta primer mix. Every sample produced at least 3 million CDR3-containing paired-end reads. TCRdb passed the 5' RACE reads through MiXCR, listing each CDR3 protein once. Found here are over 1,500,000 distinct CDR3 sequences, around half of them singletons; the top ten hold roughly 2.1%.

This TCR was sampled from a woman between 40 and 55 years old in good health. Sequenced sample: blood. V is TRBV11-2 and J is TRBJ2-1, with a weak D call TRBD1 (5 bases). For the CDR3, the DNA is TGTGCCAGCAGCTCCTCTAGAGAGACAGCTACCTACAATGAGCAGTTCTTC. This translates into CASSSSRETATYNEQFF.